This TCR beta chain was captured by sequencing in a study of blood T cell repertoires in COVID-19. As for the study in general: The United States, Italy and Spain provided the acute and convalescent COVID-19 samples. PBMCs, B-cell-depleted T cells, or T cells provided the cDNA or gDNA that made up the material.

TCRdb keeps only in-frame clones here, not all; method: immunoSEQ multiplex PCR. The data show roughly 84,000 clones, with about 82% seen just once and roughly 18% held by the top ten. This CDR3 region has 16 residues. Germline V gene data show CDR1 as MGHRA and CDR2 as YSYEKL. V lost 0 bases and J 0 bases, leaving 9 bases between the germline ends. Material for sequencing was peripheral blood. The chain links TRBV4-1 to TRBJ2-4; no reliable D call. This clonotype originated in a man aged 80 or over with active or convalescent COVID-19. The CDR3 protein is CASSQDWRRAKNIQYF. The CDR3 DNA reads TGCGCCAGCAGCCAAGATTGGCGGAGAGCCAAAAACATTCAGTACTTC.